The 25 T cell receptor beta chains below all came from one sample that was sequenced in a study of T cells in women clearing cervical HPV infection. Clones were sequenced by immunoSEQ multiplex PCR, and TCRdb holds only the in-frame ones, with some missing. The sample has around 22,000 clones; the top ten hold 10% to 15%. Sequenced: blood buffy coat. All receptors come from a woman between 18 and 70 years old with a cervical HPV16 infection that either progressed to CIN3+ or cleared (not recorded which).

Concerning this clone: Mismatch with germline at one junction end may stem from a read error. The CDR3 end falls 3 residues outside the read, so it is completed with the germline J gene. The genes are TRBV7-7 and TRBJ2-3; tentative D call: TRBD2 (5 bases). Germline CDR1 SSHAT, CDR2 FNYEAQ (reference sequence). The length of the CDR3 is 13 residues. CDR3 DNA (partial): TGTGCTAGCAGCTTAGAGCGAGCGGACACG. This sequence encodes CASSLERADT. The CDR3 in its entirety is CASSLERADTQYF.

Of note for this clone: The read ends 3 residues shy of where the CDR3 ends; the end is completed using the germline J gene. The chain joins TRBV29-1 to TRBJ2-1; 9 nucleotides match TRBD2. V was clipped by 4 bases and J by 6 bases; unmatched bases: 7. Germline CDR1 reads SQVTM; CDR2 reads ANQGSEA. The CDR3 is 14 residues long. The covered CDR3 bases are TGCAGCGTTGTCCCCAGCGGGAGGCCCAATGAG. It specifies CSVVPSGRPNE. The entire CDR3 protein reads CSVVPSGRPNEQFF.

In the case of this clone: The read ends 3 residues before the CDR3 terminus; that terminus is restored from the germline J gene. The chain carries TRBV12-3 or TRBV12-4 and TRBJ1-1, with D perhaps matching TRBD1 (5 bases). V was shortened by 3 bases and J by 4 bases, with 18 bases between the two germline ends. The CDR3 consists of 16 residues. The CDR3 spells CASSFRLRGGSTEAFF. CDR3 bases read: TGTGCCAGCAGTTTCCGGCTCCGGGGGGGGAGCACTGAA.

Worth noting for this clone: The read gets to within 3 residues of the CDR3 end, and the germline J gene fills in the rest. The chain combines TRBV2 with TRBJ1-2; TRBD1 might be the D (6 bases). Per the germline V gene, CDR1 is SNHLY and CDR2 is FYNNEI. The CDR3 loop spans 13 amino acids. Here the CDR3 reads CASSEDRVGGYTF. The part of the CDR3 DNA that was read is TGTGCCAGCAGTGAAGACAGGGTTGGGGGC.

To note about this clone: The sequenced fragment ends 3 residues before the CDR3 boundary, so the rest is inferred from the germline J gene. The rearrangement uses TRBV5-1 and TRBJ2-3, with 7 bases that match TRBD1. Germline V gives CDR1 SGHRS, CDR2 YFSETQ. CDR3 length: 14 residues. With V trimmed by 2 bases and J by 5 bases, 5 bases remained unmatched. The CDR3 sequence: CASSLGTAQDTQYF. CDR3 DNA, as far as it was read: TGCGCCAGCAGCTTAGGGACAGCTCAAGATACG.

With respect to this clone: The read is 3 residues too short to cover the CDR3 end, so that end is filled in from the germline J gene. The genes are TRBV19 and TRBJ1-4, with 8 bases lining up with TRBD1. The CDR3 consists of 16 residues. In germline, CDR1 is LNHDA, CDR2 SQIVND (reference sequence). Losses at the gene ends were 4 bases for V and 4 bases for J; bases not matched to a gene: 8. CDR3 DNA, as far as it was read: TGTGCCAGTAGTAGATCAGGGGGCTATAATAATGAAAAA. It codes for CASSRSGGYNNEK. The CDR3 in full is CASSRSGGYNNEKLFF.

This CDR3 is CSAREQGANEKLFF. CDR3 bases read: TGCAGTGCTAGGGAACAGGGGGCTAATGAAAAA. The chain is built from TRBV20-1 and TRBJ1-4, with 8 nucleotides matching TRBD1. Read data end 3 residues before the CDR3 end; the end is taken from the germline J gene. Germline loops: CDR1 DFQATT, CDR2 SNEGSKA (reference sequence). The V segment lost 3 bases and the J segment 3 bases; nucleotides outside the gene matches: 3. The CDR3 covers 14 residues.

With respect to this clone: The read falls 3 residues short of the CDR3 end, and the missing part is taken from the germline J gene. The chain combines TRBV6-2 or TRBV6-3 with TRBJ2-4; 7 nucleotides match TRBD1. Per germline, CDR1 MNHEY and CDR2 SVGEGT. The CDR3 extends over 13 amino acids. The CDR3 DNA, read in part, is TGTGCCAGCAGTTACTCAGGGGGCAATGGT. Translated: CASSYSGGNG. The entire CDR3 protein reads CASSYSGGNGQYF.

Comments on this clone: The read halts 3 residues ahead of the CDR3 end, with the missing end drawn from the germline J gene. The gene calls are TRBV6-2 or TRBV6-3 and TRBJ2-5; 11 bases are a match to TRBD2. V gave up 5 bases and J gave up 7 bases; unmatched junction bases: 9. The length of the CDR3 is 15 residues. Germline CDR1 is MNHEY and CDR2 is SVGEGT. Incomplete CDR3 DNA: TGTGCCAGCAGTGGCCAACTAGCGGGAGTGGGGACC. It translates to CASSGQLAGVGT. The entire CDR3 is CASSGQLAGVGTQYF.

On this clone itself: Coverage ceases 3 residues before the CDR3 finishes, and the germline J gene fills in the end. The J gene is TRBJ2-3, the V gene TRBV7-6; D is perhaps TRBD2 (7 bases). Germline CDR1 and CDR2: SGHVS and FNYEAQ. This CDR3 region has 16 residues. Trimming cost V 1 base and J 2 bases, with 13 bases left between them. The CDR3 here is CASSLVGGGLTDTQYF. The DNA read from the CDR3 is TGTGCCAGCAGCTTAGTAGGGGGGGGCCTCACAGATACG.

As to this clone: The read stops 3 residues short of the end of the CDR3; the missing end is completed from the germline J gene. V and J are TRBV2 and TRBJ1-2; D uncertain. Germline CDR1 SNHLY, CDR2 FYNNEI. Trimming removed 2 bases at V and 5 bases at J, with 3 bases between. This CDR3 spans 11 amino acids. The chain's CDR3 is CASSEQYGYTF. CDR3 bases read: TGTGCCAGCAGTGAACAATATGGC.

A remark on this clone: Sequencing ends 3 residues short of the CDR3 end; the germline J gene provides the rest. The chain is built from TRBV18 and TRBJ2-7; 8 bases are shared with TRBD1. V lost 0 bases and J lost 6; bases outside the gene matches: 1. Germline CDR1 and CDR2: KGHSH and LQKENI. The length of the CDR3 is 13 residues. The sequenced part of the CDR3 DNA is TGTGCCAGCTCACCACCGACAGGGGTCGAG. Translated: CASSPPTGVE. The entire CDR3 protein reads CASSPPTGVEQYF.

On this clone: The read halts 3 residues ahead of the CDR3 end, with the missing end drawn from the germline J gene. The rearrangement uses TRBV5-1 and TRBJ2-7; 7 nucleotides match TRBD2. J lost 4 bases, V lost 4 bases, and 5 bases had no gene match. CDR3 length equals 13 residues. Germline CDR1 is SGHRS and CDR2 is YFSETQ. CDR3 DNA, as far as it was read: TGCGCCAGCAGCGTTGGGGGGGGGTACGAG. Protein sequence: CASSVGGGYE. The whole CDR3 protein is CASSVGGGYEQYF.

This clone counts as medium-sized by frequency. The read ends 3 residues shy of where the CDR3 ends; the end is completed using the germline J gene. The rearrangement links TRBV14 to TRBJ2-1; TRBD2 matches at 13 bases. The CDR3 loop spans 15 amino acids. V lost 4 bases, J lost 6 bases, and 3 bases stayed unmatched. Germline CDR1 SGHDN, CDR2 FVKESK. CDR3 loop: CASSPTSGGANEQFF. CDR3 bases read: TGTGCCAGCAGCCCCACTAGCGGGGGGGCCAATGAG.

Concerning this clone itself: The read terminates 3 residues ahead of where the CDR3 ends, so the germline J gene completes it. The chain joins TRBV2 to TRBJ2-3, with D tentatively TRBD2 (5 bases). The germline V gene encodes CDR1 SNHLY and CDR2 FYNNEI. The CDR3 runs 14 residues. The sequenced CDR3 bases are TGTGCCAGCAGTGTCCGGACTGGTAATCAGCCG. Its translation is CASSVRTGNQP. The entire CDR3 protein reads CASSVRTGNQPQYF.

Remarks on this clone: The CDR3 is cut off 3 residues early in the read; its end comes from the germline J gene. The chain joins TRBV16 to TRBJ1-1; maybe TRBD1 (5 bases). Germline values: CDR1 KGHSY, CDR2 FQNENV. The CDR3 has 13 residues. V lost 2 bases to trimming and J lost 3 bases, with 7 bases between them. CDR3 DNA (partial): TGTGCCAGCAGCCAAGACAGAGACACTGAA. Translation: CASSQDRDTE. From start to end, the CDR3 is CASSQDRDTEAFF.

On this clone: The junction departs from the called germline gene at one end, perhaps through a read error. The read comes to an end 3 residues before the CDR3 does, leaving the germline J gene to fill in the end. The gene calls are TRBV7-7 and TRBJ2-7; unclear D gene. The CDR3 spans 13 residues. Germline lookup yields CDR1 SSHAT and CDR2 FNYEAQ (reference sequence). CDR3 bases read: TGTGCTAGCAGCTCGTGGGCAGGTTCCGAG. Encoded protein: CASSSWAGSE. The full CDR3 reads CASSSWAGSEQYF.

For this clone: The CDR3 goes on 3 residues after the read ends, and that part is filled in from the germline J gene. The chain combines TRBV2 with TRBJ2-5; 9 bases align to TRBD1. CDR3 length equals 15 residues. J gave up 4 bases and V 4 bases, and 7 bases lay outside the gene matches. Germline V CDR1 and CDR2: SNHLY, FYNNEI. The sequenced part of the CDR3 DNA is TGTGCCAGCAGTGCACAGGGGGCTGTTGGAGAGACC. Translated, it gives CASSAQGAVGET. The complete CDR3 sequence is CASSAQGAVGETQYF. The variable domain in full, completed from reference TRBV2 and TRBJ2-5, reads EPEVTQTPSHQVTQMGQEVILRCVPISNHLYFYWYRQILGQKVEFLVSFYNNEISEKSEIFDDQFSVERPDGSNFTLKIRSTKLEDSAMYFCASSAQGAVGETQYFGPGTRLLVL.

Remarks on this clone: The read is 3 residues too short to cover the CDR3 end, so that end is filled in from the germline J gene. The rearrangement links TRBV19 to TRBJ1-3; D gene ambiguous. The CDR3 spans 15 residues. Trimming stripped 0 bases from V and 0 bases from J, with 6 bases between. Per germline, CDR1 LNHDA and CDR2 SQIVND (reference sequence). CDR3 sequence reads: CASSIDLASGNTIYF. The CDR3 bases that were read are TGTGCCAGTAGTATAGATCTGGCCTCTGGAAACACC.

The part of the CDR3 DNA that was read is TGTGCCAGTAGTCCCGCGACAGGGGTAGGCTATGGC. This encodes CASSPATGVGYG. The full CDR3 protein reads CASSPATGVGYGYTF. The rearrangement joins TRBV19 to TRBJ1-2; 8 bases map to TRBD1. The read terminates 3 residues before the CDR3 end, so the remaining end is supplied by the germline J gene. The CDR3 contains 15 residues. The V segment lost 5 bases and the J segment 4 bases; nucleotides outside the gene matches: 9. In germline, CDR1 is LNHDA, CDR2 SQIVND (reference sequence).

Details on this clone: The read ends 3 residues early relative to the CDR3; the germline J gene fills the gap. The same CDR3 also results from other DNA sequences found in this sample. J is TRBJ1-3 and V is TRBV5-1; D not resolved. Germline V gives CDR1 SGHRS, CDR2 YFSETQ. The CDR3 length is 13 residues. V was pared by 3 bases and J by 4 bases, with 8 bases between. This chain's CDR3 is CASSYSGGNTIYF. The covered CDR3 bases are TGCGCCAGCAGCTATAGCGGAGGAAACACC.

CDR3 loop: CSAKPRTLQETQYF. Partial CDR3 DNA: TGCAGTGCAAAACCCCGGACACTCCAAGAGACC. V and J are TRBV20-1 and TRBJ2-5, with a possible D match to TRBD1 (5 bases). The read stops 3 residues short of the end of the CDR3; the missing end is completed from the germline J gene. Germline lookup yields CDR1 DFQATT and CDR2 SNEGSKA (reference sequence). Trimming took off 6 bases at V and 1 base at J, with 15 bases between the two ends. The length of the CDR3 is 14 residues.

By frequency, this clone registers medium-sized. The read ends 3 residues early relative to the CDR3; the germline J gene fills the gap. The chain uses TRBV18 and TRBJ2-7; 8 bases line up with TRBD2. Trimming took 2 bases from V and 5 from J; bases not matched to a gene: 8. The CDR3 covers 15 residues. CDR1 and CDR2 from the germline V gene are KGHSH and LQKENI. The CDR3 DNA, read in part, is TGTGCCAGCTCACCATTTTCCAGCGGGAGCGACGAG. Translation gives CASSPFSSGSDE. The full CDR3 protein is CASSPFSSGSDEQYF.

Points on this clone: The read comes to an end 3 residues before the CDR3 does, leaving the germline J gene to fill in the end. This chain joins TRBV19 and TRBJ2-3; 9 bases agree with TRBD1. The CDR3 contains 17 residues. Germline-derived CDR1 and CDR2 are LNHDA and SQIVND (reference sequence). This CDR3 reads CASSIGSGTGLQETQYF. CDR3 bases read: TGTGCCAGTAGTATCGGATCCGGGACAGGGTTACAAGAGACG. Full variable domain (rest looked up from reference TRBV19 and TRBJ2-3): DGGITQSPKYLFRKEGQNVTLSCEQNLNHDAMYWYRQDPGQGLRLIYYSQIVNDFQKGDIAEGYSVSREKKESFPLTVTSAQKNPTAFYLCASSIGSGTGLQETQYFGPGTRLTVL.

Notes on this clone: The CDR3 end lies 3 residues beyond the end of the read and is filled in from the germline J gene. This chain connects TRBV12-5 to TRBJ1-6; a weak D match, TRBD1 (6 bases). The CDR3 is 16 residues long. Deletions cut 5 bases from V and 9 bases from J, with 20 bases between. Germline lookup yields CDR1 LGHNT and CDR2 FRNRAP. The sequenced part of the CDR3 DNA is TGTGCTAGTGGTCAGTCCTTCATGGGGGCGCGTTCACCC. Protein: CASGQSFMGARSP. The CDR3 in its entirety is CASGQSFMGARSPLHF.